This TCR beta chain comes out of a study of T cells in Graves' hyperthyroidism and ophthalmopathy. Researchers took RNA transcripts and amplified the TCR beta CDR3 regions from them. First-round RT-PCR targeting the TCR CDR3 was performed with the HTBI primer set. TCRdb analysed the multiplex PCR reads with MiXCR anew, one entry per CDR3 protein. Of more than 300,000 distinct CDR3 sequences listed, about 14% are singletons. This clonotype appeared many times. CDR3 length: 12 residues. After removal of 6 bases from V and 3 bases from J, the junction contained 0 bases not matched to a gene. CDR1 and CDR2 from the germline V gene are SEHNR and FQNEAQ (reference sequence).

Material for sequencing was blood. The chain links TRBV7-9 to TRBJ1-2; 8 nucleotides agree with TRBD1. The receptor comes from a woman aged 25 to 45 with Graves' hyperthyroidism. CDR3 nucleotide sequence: TGTGCCAGCAGGACAGGGGACTATGGCTACACCTTC. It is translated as CASRTGDYGYTF. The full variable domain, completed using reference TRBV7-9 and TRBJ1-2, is DTGVSQNPRHKITKRGQNVTFRCDPISEHNRLYWYRQTLGQGPEFLTYFQNEAQLEKSRLLSDRFSAERPKGSFSTLEIQRTEQGDSAMYLCASRTGDYGYTFGSGTRLTVV.